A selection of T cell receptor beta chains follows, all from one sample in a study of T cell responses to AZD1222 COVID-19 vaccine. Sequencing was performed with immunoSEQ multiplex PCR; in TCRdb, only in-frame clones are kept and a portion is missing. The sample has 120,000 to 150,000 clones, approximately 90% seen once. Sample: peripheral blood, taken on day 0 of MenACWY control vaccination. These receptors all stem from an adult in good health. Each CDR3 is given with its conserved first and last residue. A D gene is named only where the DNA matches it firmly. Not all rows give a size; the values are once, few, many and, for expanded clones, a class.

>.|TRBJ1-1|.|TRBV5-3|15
CARSFMEPLNTEAFF
TGTGCCAGAAGCTTTATGGAGCCATTGAACACTGAAGCTTTCTTT
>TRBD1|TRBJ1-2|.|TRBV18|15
CASSDSGTANYGYTF
TGTGCCAGCTCAGACTCCGGGACAGCTAACTATGGCTACACCTTC
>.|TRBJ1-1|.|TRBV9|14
CASTFGQGFTEAFF
TGTGCCAGCACCTTCGGGCAGGGGTTCACTGAAGCTTTCTTT
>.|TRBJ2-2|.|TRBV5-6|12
CASISITGELFF
TGTGCCAGCATCTCAATCACCGGGGAGCTGTTTTTT
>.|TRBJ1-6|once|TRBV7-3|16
CASSLGPQSYNSPLHF
TGTGCCAGCAGCTTAGGGCCACAATCCTATAATTCACCCCTCCACTTT
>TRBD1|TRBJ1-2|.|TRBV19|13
CASSKQGADGYTF
TGTGCCAGTAGCAAACAGGGGGCTGATGGCTACACCTTC
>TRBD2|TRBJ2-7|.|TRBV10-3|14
CAIRRAGSSYEQYF
TGTGCCATCAGGAGAGCGGGATCGTCCTACGAGCAGTACTTC
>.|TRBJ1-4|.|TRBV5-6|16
CASSSGGAGPNEKLFF
TGTGCCAGCAGCTCTGGTGGTGCAGGGCCGAATGAAAAACTGTTTTTT
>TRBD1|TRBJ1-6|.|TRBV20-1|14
CSASGQGSNSPLHF
TGCAGTGCTAGTGGACAGGGCAGTAATTCACCCCTCCACTTT
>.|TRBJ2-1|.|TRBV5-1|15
CASSLDRGFNNEQFF
TGCGCCAGCAGCTTGGATCGGGGCTTCAACAATGAGCAGTTCTTC